This T cell receptor beta chain was observed in a study of shared clonotypes between healthy human individuals. Original processing notes: As immunoSEQ supplied junction-only sequences (without quality scores), filtering differed. Produced via immunoSEQ multiplex PCR; TCRdb's table is partial and in-frame only. From that table come the V and J calls and clone size; the DNA was used to work out D and trimming. The sample has 950,000 to 1,300,000 clones, about 77% seen once. CDR1 and CDR2 from the germline V gene are MNHNS and SASEGT. After removal of 4 bases from V and 7 bases from J, the junction contained 4 bases not matched to a gene. The CDR3 is 13 residues long.

The sequenced material came from memory CD4+ T cells sorted from blood. Subset specified: CD45RA-negative fraction. This TCR was sampled from a man younger than 35 in good health. This chain connects TRBV6-1 to TRBJ2-5; 9 nucleotides line up with TRBD2. CDR3 region: CASSVGGGVTQYF. In DNA, the CDR3 is TGTGCCAGCAGTGTGGGCGGGGGGGTGACCCAGTACTTC.